The T cell receptor beta chain described here comes from a study of T cell responses to AZD1222 COVID-19 vaccine. General study results and limits: Targets within unmutated variant regions were reportedly found for nearly half of spike-specific TCRs. Among those given AZD1222, only 6 or 7 were seropositive at baseline.

The table came from immunoSEQ multiplex PCR; TCRdb's copy has only in-frame clones and leaves some out. The sample has more than 80,000 clones, about nine tenths seen once. Details on this clone: The antigen is not known.

Germline V gives CDR1 LGHDT, CDR2 YNNKEL (reference sequence). J lost 6 bases, V lost 1 base, and 6 bases had no gene match. There are 16 residues in the CDR3. The chain uses TRBV3-1 (or the pseudogene TRBV3-2) and TRBJ2-2, with 9 bases lining up with TRBD1. The clonotype comes from an adult who received the AZD1222 COVID-19 vaccine. The material was peripheral blood, obtained 28 days after the second AZD1222 dose. DNA of the CDR3: TGTGCCAGCAGCCAAGCGACAGGGGGTAGCTCCGGGGAGCTGTTTTTT. Encoded protein: CASSQATGGSSGELFF.